This paragraph reports one T cell receptor beta chain. Its cognate antigen has yet to be identified. The record has no base qualities; no much larger clone is one base away. This sample was included in a study of CD4 T cells in relation to SARS-CoV-2 and coronaviruses (dated by TCRdb to the early 2020s). Regarding the study in general: In the ViraFEST assay, PBMCs were cultured with antigen for roughly eleven days, after which TCR beta CDR3s were sequenced to identify clonal expansions specific to the antigen. At the level of individual TCR clonotypes, the study evaluated whether memory CD4+ T cells crossreact between the spike proteins of SARS-CoV-2 and those of common cold coronaviruses. Using patient-derived lymphoblastoid cell lines, the shared crossreactive spike epitopes were mapped to their HLA restriction. The Adaptive Biotechnologies TCR-sequencing kit was used for samples from a few pre-COVID donors and for the naive versus memory experiments, whereas the other data were Illumina-based. The full convalescent cohort of about a dozen patients had a median age of around 39 years, ranging from about 20 to 75 years. A different, Illumina-based TCR-beta assay was used to sequence expansion assays from other donors in the study. Among the approximately 12 convalescent patients, 8 males and 4 females were included, and two of the subjects were Hispanic. The full study reports these points: Pre-pandemic and post-infection samples were not both contributed by any donor, so tracing of the source of pre-existing responses was limited. Significantly weaker SARS-CoV-2-driven expansion was shown by crossreactive clones than by monoreactive clones, consistent with antigenic imprinting. The study was limited by small numbers of patients and tested TCRs. Roughly 64% of donors had memory CD4+ clonotypes that crossrecognized SARS-CoV-2 and at least one common cold coronavirus spike. Sequencing naive versus memory cells indicated that the assay picks up memory recall responses, not primary responses primed during culture. Crossreactivity analysis was centred on spike protein, so crossreactivity against other viral proteins was not assessed.

To separate naive from memory CD4+ T cells, cryopreserved PBMCs first underwent CD4 enrichment and then EasySep naive CD4+ T cell enrichment. For more than eight days, approximately 98,000 sorted naive or memory CD4+ T cells were cultured together with CEF peptides and T cell-depleted PBMCs at a 1:1 ratio. Each peptide culture condition was generally run in triplicate replicate wells. Ficoll-Paque PLUS gradient centrifugation was used to isolate PBMCs from either whole blood or leukapheresis product. PBMCs were either cryopreserved at -140°C or used fresh in the expansion assay. The QIAamp Micro DNA Kit was used to extract genomic DNA from the CD4+ T cells. DNA from CEF-cultured naive and memory CD4+ T cells underwent immunoSEQ TCR-beta sequencing at survey level. As for the original processing: During preprocessing, nonproductive sequences were removed, as were CDR3s that did not start with C, did not end with F or W, or were shorter than 7 amino acids. Antigen-specific clonotypes were called with the MANAFEST web app, based on expansion relative to reference and other culture wells. A clone was considered positive if significant expansion relative to the reference culture was observed in 2 of 3 replicate wells at an FDR below 0.05. To be called positive, a clone also had to show significant expansion compared with every other tandem well and an odds ratio greater than 5. Cultured and uncultured naive and memory CD4+ repertoires were searched for previously identified spike- and CEF-reactive CDR3s. After three terminal residues were trimmed from each end, CDR3 homology was quantified as pairwise Levenshtein distance using the stringdist R package. TCRdb re-hosts the immuneACCESS table, in-frame sequences only. Its copies lack some clones; in the studies checked, an unresolved V gene accounts for under half of them, and the cause for the rest is not known. V and J calls and clone size come straight from that table; D and trimming were deduced from the DNA. Counted in this sample were tens of thousands of clones; 70% to 85% of them appeared once. Clones ranked in the top ten supply 2.8% of the sample.

Including the terminal cysteine and phenylalanine, the CDR3 comprises 17 residues. Just the 51-base CDR3 DNA is kept, in frame starting at base 1. Trimming takes 0 bases from V and 0 bases from J, and the germline ends sit 14 bases apart. As encoded in the germline V gene, CDR1 is SGHRS while CDR2 is YFSETQ. The TCR comes from an adult with COVID-19. The sequenced sample was memory CD4+ T cells from PBMCs, cultured in vitro. The meaning of the sample's cell subset or site label: memory (non-naive) CD4+ T cells. The chain employs TRBV5-1 and TRBJ2-3, with the D gene uncertain. The encoded CDR3 is CASSLVAGPTSTDTQYF. The nucleotide sequence reads TGCGCCAGCAGCTTGGTTGCAGGACCTACTAGCACAGATACGCAGTATTTT. When the CDR3 is completed using the reference TRBV5-1 and TRBJ2-3 genes on either side, the full variable domain is KAGVTQTPRYLIKTRGQQVTLSCSPISGHRSVSWYQQTPGQGLQFLFEYFSETQRNKGNFPGRFSGRQFSNSRSEMNVSTLELGDSALYLCASSLVAGPTSTDTQYFGPGTRLTVL.